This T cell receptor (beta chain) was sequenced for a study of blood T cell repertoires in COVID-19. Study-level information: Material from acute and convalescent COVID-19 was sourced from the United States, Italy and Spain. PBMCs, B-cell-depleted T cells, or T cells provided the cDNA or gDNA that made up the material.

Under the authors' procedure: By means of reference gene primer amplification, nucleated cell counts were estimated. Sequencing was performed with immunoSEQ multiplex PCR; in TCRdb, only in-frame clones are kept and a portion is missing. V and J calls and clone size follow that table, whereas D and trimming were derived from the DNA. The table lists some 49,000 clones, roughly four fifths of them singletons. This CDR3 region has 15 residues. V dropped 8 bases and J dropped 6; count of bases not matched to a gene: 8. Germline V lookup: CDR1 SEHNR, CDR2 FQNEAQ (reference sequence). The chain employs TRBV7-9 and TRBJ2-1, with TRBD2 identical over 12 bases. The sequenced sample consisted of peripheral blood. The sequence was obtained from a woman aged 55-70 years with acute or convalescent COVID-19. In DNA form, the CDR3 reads TGTGCCAGCGGAACAGGACTAGCGGGATTCAATGAGCAGTTCTTC. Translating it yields CASGTGLAGFNEQFF.